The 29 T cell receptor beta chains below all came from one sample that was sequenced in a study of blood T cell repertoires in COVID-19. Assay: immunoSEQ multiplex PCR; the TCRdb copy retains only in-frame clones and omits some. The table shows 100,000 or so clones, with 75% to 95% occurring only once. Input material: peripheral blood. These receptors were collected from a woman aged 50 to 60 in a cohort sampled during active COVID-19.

The CDR3 loop is CSVKGQGNDQPQHF. The DNA for the CDR3 is TGCAGCGTAAAGGGACAGGGAAATGATCAGCCCCAGCATTTT. The chain recombines TRBV29-1 with TRBJ1-5; TRBD1 matches 9 bases. The germline V gene encodes CDR1 SQVTM and CDR2 ANQGSEA. Unmatched junction bases numbered 8, after V lost 6 bases and J lost 5 bases. This CDR3 region has 14 residues.

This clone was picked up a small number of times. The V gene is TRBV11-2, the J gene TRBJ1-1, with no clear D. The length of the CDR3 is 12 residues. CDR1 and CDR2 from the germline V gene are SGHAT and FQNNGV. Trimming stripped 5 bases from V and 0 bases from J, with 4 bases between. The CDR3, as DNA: TGTGCCAGCAGCCTACTGAACACTGAAGCTTTCTTT. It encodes CASSLLNTEAFF. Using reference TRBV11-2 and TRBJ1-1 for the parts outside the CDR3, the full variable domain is EAGVAQSPRYKIIEKRQSVAFWCNPISGHATLYWYQQILGQGPKLLIQFQNNGVVDDSQLPKDRFSAERLKGVDSTLKIQPAKLEDSAVYLCASSLLNTEAFFGQGTRLTVV.

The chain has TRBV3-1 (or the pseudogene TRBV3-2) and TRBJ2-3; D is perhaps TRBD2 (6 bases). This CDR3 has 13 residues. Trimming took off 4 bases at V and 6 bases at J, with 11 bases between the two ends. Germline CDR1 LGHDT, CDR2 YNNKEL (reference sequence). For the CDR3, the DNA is TGTGCCAGCAGCCTTGCGGGAACGGATACGCAGTATTTT. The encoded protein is CASSLAGTDTQYF.

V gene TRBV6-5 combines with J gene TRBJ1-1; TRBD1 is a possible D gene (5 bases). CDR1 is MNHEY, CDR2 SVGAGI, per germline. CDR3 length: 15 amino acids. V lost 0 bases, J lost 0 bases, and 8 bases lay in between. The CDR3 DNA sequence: TGTGCCAGCAGTTACTCGTCAGGGTTGAACACTGAAGCTTTCTTT. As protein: CASSYSSGLNTEAFF.

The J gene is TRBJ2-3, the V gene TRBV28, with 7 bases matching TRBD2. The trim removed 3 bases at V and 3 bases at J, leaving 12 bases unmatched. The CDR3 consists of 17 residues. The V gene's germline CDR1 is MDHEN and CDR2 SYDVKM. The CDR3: CASSFVGGYGATDTQYF. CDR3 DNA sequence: TGTGCCAGCAGTTTCGTGGGAGGGTACGGGGCTACAGATACGCAGTATTTT.

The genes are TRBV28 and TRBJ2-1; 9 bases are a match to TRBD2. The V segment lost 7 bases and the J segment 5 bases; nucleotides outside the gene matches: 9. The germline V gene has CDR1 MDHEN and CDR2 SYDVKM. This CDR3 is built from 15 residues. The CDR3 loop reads CASTIASGDHNEQFF. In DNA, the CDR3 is TGTGCCAGCACCATAGCTAGCGGGGACCACAATGAGCAGTTCTTC. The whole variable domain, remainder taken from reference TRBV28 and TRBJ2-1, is DVKVTQSSRYLVKRTGEKVFLECVQDMDHENMFWYRQDPGLGLRLIYFSYDVKMKEKGDIPEGYSVSREKKERFSLILESASTNQTSMYLCASTIASGDHNEQFFGPGTRLTVL.

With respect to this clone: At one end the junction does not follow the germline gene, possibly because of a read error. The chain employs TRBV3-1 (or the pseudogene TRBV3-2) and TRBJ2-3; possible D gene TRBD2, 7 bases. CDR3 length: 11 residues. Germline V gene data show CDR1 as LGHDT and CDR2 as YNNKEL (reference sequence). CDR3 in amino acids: CASSLGGGVLF. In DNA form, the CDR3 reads TGTGCCAGCAGCCTCGGCGGGGGCGTGCTTTTT.

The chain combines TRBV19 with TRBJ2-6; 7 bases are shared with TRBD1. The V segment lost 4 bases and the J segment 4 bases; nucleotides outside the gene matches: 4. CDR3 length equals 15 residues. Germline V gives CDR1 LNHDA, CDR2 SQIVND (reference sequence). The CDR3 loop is CASSTTGSGANVLTF. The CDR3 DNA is TGTGCCAGTAGTACGACAGGGTCCGGGGCCAACGTCCTGACTTTC.

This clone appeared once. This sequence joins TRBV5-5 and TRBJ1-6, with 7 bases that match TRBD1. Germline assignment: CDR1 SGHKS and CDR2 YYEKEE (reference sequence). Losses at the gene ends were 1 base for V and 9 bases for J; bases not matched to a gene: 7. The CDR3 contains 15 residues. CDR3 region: CASSLIAGGFSPLHF. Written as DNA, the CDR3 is TGTGCCAGCAGCTTGATTGCAGGGGGGTTTTCACCCCTCCACTTT.

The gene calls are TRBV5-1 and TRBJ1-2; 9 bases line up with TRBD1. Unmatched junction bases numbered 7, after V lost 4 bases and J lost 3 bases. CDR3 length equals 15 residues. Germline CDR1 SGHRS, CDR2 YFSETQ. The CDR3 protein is CASSPNRGRDYGYTF. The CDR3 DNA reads TGCGCCAGCAGCCCGAACAGGGGGCGTGACTATGGCTACACCTTC.

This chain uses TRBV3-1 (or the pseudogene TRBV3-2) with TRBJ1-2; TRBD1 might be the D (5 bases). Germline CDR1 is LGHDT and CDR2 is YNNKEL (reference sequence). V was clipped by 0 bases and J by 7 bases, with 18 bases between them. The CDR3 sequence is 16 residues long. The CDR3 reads CASSQDWGVPSGGYTF. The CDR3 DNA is TGTGCCAGCAGCCAAGATTGGGGGGTCCCGAGTGGTGGCTACACCTTC.

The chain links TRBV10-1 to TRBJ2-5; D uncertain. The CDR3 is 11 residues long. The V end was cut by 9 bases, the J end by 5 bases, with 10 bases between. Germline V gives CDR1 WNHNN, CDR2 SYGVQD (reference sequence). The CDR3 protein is CARTSEETQYF. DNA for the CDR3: TGCGCCAGAACCTCCGAGGAGACCCAGTACTTC.

DNA for the CDR3: TGCGCCAGCAGTATTCGCTCGACTAGCGGAGGCACAGATACGCAGTATTTT. It encodes CASSIRSTSGGTDTQYF. The chain employs TRBV4-1 and TRBJ2-3; TRBD2 aligns across 9 bases. CDR1 is MGHRA and CDR2 is YSYEKL in the germline V gene. The J segment lost 1 base and the V segment lost 6 bases, leaving 11 bases of the junction unmatched. This CDR3 is 17 amino acids long.

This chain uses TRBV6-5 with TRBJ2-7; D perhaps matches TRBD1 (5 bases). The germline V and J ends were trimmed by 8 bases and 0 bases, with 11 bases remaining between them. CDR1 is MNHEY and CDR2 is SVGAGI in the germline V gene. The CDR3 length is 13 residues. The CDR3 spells CASRSGISYEQYF. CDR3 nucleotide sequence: TGTGCCAGCCGATCAGGGATCTCCTACGAGCAGTACTTC.

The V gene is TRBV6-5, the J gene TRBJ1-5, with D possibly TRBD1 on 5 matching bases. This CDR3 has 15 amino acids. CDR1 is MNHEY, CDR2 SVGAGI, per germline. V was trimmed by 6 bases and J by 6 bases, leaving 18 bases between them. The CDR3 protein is CASRSGFTAGQPQHF. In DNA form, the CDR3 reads TGTGCCAGCAGGTCAGGGTTTACCGCTGGTCAGCCCCAGCATTTT.

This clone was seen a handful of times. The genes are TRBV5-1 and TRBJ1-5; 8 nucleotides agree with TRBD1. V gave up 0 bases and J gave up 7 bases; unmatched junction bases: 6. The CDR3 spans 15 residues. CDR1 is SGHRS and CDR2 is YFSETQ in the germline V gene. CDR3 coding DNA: TGCGCCAGCAGCTTGGTCGGTAACAGGGGGCAGCCCCAGCATTTT. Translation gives CASSLVGNRGQPQHF.

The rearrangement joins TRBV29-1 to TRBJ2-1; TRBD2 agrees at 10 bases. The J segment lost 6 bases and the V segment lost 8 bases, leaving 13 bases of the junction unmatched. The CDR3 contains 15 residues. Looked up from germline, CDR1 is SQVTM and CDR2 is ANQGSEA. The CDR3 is CSWGADSSGSNEQFF. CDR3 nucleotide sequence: TGCAGCTGGGGGGCAGATTCTAGCGGGAGCAATGAGCAGTTCTTC.

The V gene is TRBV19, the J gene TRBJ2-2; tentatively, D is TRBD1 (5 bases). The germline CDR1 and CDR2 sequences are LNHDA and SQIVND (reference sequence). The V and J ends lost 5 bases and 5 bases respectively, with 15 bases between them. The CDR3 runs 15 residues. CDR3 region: CASSFPTQGTGELFF. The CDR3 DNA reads TGTGCCAGTAGTTTTCCCACTCAGGGAACCGGGGAGCTGTTTTTT.

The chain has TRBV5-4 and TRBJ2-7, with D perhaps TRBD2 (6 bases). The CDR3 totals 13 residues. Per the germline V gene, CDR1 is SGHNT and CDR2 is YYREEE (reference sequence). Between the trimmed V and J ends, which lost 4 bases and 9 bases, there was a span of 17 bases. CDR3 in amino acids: CASSNTDGGRQYF. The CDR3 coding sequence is TGTGCCAGCAGCAACACTGACGGGGGAAGGCAGTACTTC. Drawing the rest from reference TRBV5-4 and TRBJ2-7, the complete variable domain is ETGVTQSPTHLIKTRGQQVTLRCSSQSGHNTVSWYQQALGQGPQFIFQYYREEENGRGNFPPRFSGLQFPNYSSELNVNALELDDSALYLCASSNTDGGRQYFGPGTRLTVT.

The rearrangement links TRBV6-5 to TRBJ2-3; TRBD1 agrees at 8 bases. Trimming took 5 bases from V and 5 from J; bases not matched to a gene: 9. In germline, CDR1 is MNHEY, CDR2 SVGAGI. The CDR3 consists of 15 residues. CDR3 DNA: TGTGCCAGCAGTAGCTCCCGGGACAGGAAAGATACGCAGTATTTT. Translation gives CASSSSRDRKDTQYF.

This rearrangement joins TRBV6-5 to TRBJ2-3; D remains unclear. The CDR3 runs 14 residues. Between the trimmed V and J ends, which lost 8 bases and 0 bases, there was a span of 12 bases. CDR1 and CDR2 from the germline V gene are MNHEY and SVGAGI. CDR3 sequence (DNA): TGTGCCAGCGATCGAAGCTTGAGCACAGATACGCAGTATTTT. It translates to CASDRSLSTDTQYF.

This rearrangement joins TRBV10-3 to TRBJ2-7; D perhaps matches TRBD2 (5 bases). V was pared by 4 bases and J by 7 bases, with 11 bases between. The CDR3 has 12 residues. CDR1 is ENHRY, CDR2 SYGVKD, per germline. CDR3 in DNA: TGTGCCATCAGTGGGGAGATAAAGGAGCAGTACTTC. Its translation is CAISGEIKEQYF.

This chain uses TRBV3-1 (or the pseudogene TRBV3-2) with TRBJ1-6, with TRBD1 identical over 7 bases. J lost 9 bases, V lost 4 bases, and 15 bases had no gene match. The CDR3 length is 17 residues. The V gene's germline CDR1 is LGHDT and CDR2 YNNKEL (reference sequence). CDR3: CASSPRGGTGDVSPLHF. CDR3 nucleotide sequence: TGTGCCAGCAGCCCGAGAGGGGGCACTGGGGACGTTTCACCCCTCCACTTT.

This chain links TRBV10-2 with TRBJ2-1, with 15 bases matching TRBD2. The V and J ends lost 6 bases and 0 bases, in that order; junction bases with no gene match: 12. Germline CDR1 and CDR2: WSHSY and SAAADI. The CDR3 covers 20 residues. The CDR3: CASRPGTSGGRASSYNEQFF. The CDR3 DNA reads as TGCGCCAGCAGGCCCGGGACTAGCGGGGGGCGTGCGAGCTCCTACAATGAGCAGTTCTTC.

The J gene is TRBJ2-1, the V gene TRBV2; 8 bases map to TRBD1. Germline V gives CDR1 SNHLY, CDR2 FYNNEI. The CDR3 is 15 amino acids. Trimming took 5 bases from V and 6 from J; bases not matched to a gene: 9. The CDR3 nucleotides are TGTGCCAGCAGTAAAGACAGGGGTCCTCTCAATGAGCAGTTCTTC. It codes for CASSKDRGPLNEQFF.

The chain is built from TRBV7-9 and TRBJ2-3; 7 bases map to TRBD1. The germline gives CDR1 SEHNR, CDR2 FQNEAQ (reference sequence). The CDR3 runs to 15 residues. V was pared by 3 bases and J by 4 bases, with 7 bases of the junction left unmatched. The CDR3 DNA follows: TGTGCCAGCAGCTTCAGACAGGGAAGGGCAGATACGCAGTATTTT. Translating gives CASSFRQGRADTQYF.

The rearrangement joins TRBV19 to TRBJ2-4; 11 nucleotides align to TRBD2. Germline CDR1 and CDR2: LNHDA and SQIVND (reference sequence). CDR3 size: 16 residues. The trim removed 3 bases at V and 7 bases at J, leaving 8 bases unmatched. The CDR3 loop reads CASSIDGASGRNIQYF. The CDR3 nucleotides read TGTGCCAGTAGTATTGACGGGGCTAGCGGGAGGAACATTCAGTACTTC.

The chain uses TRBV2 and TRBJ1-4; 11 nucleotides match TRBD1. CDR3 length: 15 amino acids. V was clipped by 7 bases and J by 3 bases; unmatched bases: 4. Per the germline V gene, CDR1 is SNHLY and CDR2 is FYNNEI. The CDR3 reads CASTGQGAANEKLFF. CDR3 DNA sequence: TGTGCCAGCACTGGACAGGGGGCCGCTAATGAAAAACTGTTTTTT.

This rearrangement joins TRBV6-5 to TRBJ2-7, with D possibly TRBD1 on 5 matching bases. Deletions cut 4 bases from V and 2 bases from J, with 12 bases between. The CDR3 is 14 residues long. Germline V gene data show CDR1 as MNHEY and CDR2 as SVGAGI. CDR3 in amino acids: CASSFQQVAYEQYF. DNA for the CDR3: TGTGCCAGCAGTTTTCAACAGGTAGCCTACGAGCAGTACTTC.